The entry below describes one T cell receptor (beta chain). Its antigen is unknown. The CDR3 sequence is 13 residues long. Trimming removed 6 bases from V and 2 bases from J, with 11 bases in between. Germline V lookup: CDR1 SGHNT, CDR2 YENEEA. The data were obtained in a study of cytomegalovirus exposure and HLA in healthy donors. Study in general: The 90 to 150 validation repertoires, a later analysis reported, used the same platform as the 666 first-cohort repertoires. Study observations and caveats: Researchers catalogued 160 or so TCR beta chains as cytomegalovirus-associated. Specific recognition of CMV antigens was confirmed in vitro for a few chains (all CMV-associated). Published work reported that the classifier diagnosed cytomegalovirus status with high specificity and sensitivity.

Method: immunoSEQ multiplex PCR; TCRdb's copy keeps in-frame clones and lacks some. Here the sample spans approximately 160,000 clones, around four fifths being singletons. The sequencing sample was made of PBMCs. The chain employs TRBV11-3 and TRBJ2-7, with TRBD2 as a possible D gene (5 bases). The receptor's source is a man aged 25 to 40 in good health and CMV-seropositive. The CDR3 loop reads CASSPGGTYEQYF. The CDR3 nucleotides are TGTGCCAGCAGTCCCGGAGGCACCTACGAGCAGTACTTC.